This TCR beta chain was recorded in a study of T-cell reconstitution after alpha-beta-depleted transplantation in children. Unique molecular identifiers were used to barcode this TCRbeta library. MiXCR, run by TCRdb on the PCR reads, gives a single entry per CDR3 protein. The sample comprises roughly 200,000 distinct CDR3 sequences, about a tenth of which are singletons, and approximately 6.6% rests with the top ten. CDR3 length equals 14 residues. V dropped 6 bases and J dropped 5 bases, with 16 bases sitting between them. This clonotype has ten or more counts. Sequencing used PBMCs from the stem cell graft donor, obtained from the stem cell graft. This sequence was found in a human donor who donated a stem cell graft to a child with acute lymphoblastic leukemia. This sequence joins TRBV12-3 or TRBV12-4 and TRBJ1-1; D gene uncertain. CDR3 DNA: TGTGCCAGCAGCCCCGCGCGGGCTGGGACTGAAGCTTTCTTT. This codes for CASSPARAGTEAFF.